This passage covers 16 T cell receptor beta chains from one sample sequenced in a study of blood T cell repertoires in COVID-19 (dated by TCRdb to about 2020). The receptor library was made with the immunoSEQ multiplex PCR assay. TCRdb re-hosts the immuneACCESS table, in-frame sequences only. Its copies lack some clones; in the studies checked, an unresolved V gene accounts for under half of them, and the cause for the rest is not known. In this sample the table shows 150,000 to 200,000 clones, over 80% of which occur a single time. About 5% of the sample lies in the top ten. Sample: peripheral blood. All receptors derive from a woman aged 45-59 years with acute or convalescent COVID-19.

This chain connects TRBV14 to TRBJ2-7, with TRBD1 as a possible D gene (5 bases). V lost 0 bases, J lost 7 bases, and 16 bases lay in between. Germline CDR1 SGHDN, CDR2 FVKESK. This CDR3 spans 15 amino acids. Written as DNA, the CDR3 is TGTGCCAGCAGCCAAGATCCCACAGGCCCTTGGGAGCAGTACTTC. Amino acids: CASSQDPTGPWEQYF.

About this clone itself: One junction end does not reproduce the germline sequence, and a read error may be involved. CDR3 amino acids: CASSLVNLNRGNTEAFF. Written as DNA, the CDR3 is TGTGCCAGCAGTTTAGTGAACCTTAACAGGGGGAACACTGAAGCTTTCTTT. The chain couples TRBV7-2 to TRBJ1-1; 7 bases agree with TRBD1. This CDR3 contains 17 residues. CDR1 and CDR2 (germline): SGHTA, FQGNSA. The full variable domain, with the rest looked up from reference TRBV7-2 and TRBJ1-1, is GAGVSQSPSNKVTEKGKDVELRCDPISGHTALYWYRQSLGQGLEFLIYFQGNSAPDKSGLPSDRFSAERTGGSVSTLTIQRTQQEDSAVYLCASSLVNLNRGNTEAFFGQGTRLTVV.

The V call is TRBV6-5, the J call TRBJ1-3; D is unresolved. Germline-derived CDR1 and CDR2 are MNHEY and SVGAGI. This CDR3 has 14 amino acids. With 9 bases removed from V and 2 bases from J, the gap between germline ends came to 14 bases. The CDR3 DNA is TGTGCCAGTTCTTCACCCCAGACTGGAAACACCATATATTTT. This codes for CASSSPQTGNTIYF.

The rearrangement links TRBV11-1 to TRBJ1-4; unclear D gene. Germline CDR1 is SGHAT and CDR2 is FQDESV (reference sequence). The germline V and J ends were trimmed by 5 bases and 6 bases, with 10 bases remaining between them. There are 13 residues in the CDR3. CDR3: CASSPLQDEKLFF. Written as DNA, the CDR3 is TGTGCCAGCAGCCCACTTCAAGATGAAAAACTGTTTTTT.

J is TRBJ1-5 and V is TRBV28, with TRBD1 identical over 9 bases. J was trimmed by 3 bases and V by 1 base; bases with no gene match: 4. The CDR3 totals 16 residues. Germline V gene lookup returns CDR1 MDHEN and CDR2 SYDVKM. The CDR3 sequence: CASSLYGQGYNQPQHF. DNA for the CDR3: TGTGCCAGCAGTTTATACGGACAGGGGTACAATCAGCCCCAGCATTTT.

The V gene is TRBV3-1 (or the pseudogene TRBV3-2), the J gene TRBJ1-3; a weak D match, TRBD1 (6 bases). With 3 bases removed from V and 9 bases from J, the gap between germline ends came to 9 bases. Germline V gene data show CDR1 as LGHDT and CDR2 as YNNKEL (reference sequence). This CDR3 has 12 residues. The CDR3 DNA reads TGTGCCAGCAGCCAGGACAGAGGCACCATATATTTT. Protein: CASSQDRGTIYF.

The genes are TRBV10-1 and TRBJ1-6; TRBD1 matches 9 bases. V shed 6 bases and J 7 bases; nucleotides not matched to a gene: 4. CDR1 is WNHNN and CDR2 is SYGVQD in the germline V gene (reference sequence). The CDR3 covers 14 residues. The CDR3 nucleotides read TGCGCCAGCAGCACCGGGACAGGGAATTCACCCCTCCACTTT. Amino acids: CASSTGTGNSPLHF.

V and J are TRBV10-3 and TRBJ1-2; no reliable D call. Trimming left V 3 bases short and J 0 bases short, with 17 bases between. Germline CDR1 reads ENHRY; CDR2 reads SYGVKD. This CDR3 comprises 17 residues. Here the CDR3 DNA reads TGTGCCATCAGTGATGCGGCGGAAGTCTTTCCTAACTATGGCTACACCTTC. Amino acid sequence: CAISDAAEVFPNYGYTF.

The rearrangement joins TRBV6-2 or TRBV6-3 to TRBJ2-7; 9 nucleotides agree with TRBD1. There are 15 residues in the CDR3. The V and J ends lost 4 bases and 6 bases, in that order; junction bases with no gene match: 10. Germline CDR1 reads MNHEY; CDR2 reads SVGEGT. The CDR3 DNA follows: TGTGCCAGCAGTTCCCTTGGGACAGGGCCGATCGAGCAGTACTTC. It translates to CASSSLGTGPIEQYF.

The chain links TRBV2 to TRBJ1-5; D ambiguous. V was shortened by 7 bases and J by 6 bases, with 16 bases between the two germline ends. CDR1 and CDR2 (germline): SNHLY, FYNNEI. This CDR3 spans 14 amino acids. CDR3: CASTSQWRRQPQHF. Here the CDR3 DNA reads TGTGCCAGCACTTCCCAATGGCGGCGTCAGCCCCAGCATTTT.

V gene TRBV10-3 combines with J gene TRBJ1-1, with 11 bases fitting TRBD1. This CDR3 is 15 amino acids long. V lost 6 bases, J lost 0 bases, and 3 bases stayed unmatched. CDR1 is ENHRY and CDR2 is SYGVKD in the germline V gene. CDR3 bases: TGTGCCATCAGCAGGACAGGGGGCATGAACACTGAAGCTTTCTTT. It translates to CAISRTGGMNTEAFF.

The chain uses TRBV10-3 and TRBJ2-1; 9 nucleotides line up with TRBD2. V shed 6 bases, J shed 2 bases, and the junction held 11 bases outside the gene matches. The CDR3 runs 17 residues. Germline V lookup: CDR1 ENHRY, CDR2 SYGVKD. For the CDR3, the DNA is TGTGCCATCAGACCCGCCGGCGGGGGGGCCACCTACAATGAGCAGTTCTTC. Its protein is CAIRPAGGGATYNEQFF.

The V and J genes are TRBV10-3 and TRBJ2-2; 13 bases line up with TRBD2. V lost 8 bases to trimming and J lost 3 bases; unmatched junction nucleotides: 6. The germline gives CDR1 ENHRY, CDR2 SYGVKD. CDR3 length equals 16 residues. The CDR3 DNA reads TGTGCCATCCAGACTAGCGGGGGGCCATACACCGGGGAGCTGTTTTTT. It yields the protein CAIQTSGGPYTGELFF.

The V call is TRBV25-1, the J call TRBJ1-2; 11 bases agree with TRBD1. The V gene end was trimmed by 2 bases and the J gene end by 4 bases; junction bases not matched to a gene: 9. The CDR3 is made up of 17 amino acids. Germline CDR1 and CDR2: MGHDK and SYGVNS. In nucleotides, the CDR3 is TGTGCCAGCAGTGAAGGGACAGGGGGTATTCGTGGCTATGGCTACACCTTC. It yields the protein CASSEGTGGIRGYGYTF.

This clone was seen only a few times. The chain links TRBV21-1 to TRBJ1-4. TRBV21-1 is designated a pseudogene. The CDR3 has 16 amino acids. The CDR3 nucleotides read TGTGCCAGCAGCATCTCGGGGAGTCCAACTAATGAAAAACTGTTTTTT. Translation: CASSISGSPTNEKLFF.

The V call is TRBV12-5, the J call TRBJ1-2; 10 nucleotides match TRBD1. The ends lost 5 bases at V and 4 bases at J; junction bases unmatched: 7. CDR1 and CDR2 from the germline V gene are LGHNT and FRNRAP. The CDR3 sequence is 15 residues long. CDR3 nucleotides: TGTGCTAGTGGTCCAGACAGGGGGCTGGTCTATGGCTACACCTTC. It specifies CASGPDRGLVYGYTF.